Presented here are 15 T cell receptor beta chains from one specimen sequenced in a study of blood T cell repertoires in COVID-19. The table came from immunoSEQ multiplex PCR; TCRdb's copy has only in-frame clones and leaves some out. The profile covers around 58,000 clones, with roughly 80% appearing a single time and 3.5% to 4% taken by the ten largest. The sample was PBMCs or T cells enriched from blood (not recorded which). These receptors were obtained from a woman in her thirties or forties with acute COVID-19.

This rearrangement joins TRBV5-1 to TRBJ2-7; weak D call: TRBD1 (6 bases). The CDR3 length is 14 residues. From germline, CDR1 is SGHRS and CDR2 YFSETQ. Trimming removed 4 bases from V and 6 bases from J, with 17 bases in between. The CDR3 loop reads CASSADSPGSEQYF. The DNA of the CDR3 is TGCGCCAGCAGCGCGGACAGTCCGGGTAGCGAGCAGTACTTC. Supplemented by reference TRBV5-1 and TRBJ2-7, the full variable domain reads KAGVTQTPRYLIKTRGQQVTLSCSPISGHRSVSWYQQTPGQGLQFLFEYFSETQRNKGNFPGRFSGRQFSNSRSEMNVSTLELGDSALYLCASSADSPGSEQYFGPGTRLTVT.

The chain couples TRBV28 to TRBJ1-6, with unresolved D. Germline assignment: CDR1 MDHEN and CDR2 SYDVKM. The V end lost 3 bases, the J end lost 5 bases, and 11 bases lay between the germline ends. The length of the CDR3 is 15 residues. The CDR3 reads CASSLRLSHNSPLHF. The CDR3 DNA reads TGTGCCAGCAGTTTGAGGCTTTCTCATAATTCACCCCTCCACTTT.

This chain connects TRBV5-1 to TRBJ2-2; a possible D gene is TRBD1 (6 bases). V lost 4 bases and J lost 4, with 14 bases in between. In germline, CDR1 is SGHRS, CDR2 YFSETQ. This CDR3 is 15 amino acids long. CDR3: CASSPYRVGTGELFF. For the CDR3, the DNA is TGCGCCAGCAGCCCGTACAGGGTTGGCACCGGGGAGCTGTTTTTT. Full variable domain (remainder filled in from reference TRBV5-1 and TRBJ2-2): KAGVTQTPRYLIKTRGQQVTLSCSPISGHRSVSWYQQTPGQGLQFLFEYFSETQRNKGNFPGRFSGRQFSNSRSEMNVSTLELGDSALYLCASSPYRVGTGELFFGEGSRLTVL.

This sequence joins TRBV6-5 and TRBJ2-3; weak D call: TRBD2 (5 bases). Looked up from germline, CDR1 is MNHEY and CDR2 is SVGAGI. The CDR3 is made up of 13 amino acids. Between the trimmed V and J ends, which lost 4 bases and 5 bases, there was a span of 10 bases. CDR3 in DNA: TGTGCCAGCAGTTCATTACTAGGAGATACGCAGTATTTT. Its protein product is CASSSLLGDTQYF.

This clone occurred a few times. The genes are TRBV28 and TRBJ1-3, with TRBD1 as a possible D gene (5 bases). Germline V CDR1 and CDR2: MDHEN, SYDVKM. This CDR3 comprises 14 residues. Trimming removed 2 bases from V and 4 bases from J, with 9 bases in between. The CDR3 loop reads CASSLVGHGNTIYF. The DNA for the CDR3 is TGTGCCAGCAGTTTAGTTGGACACGGAAACACCATATATTTT.

The chain is built from TRBV7-6 and TRBJ1-2, with TRBD1 identical over 7 bases. This CDR3 region has 15 residues. Trimming at V came to 0 bases and at J to 5 bases, leaving 6 bases not matched to a gene. Germline lookup yields CDR1 SGHVS and CDR2 FNYEAQ. CDR3 amino acids: CASSLAEGAEYGYTF. In DNA form, the CDR3 reads TGTGCCAGCAGCTTAGCGGAGGGGGCTGAATATGGCTACACCTTC.

The rearrangement links TRBV6-5 to TRBJ1-6; D is ambiguous. Trimming took 8 bases from V and 5 from J, leaving 13 bases between them. The CDR3 consists of 14 residues. Germline-derived CDR1 and CDR2 are MNHEY and SVGAGI. The CDR3 DNA follows: TGTGCCAGCGATAGTCGGGGTGATAATTCACCCCTCCACTTT. This codes for CASDSRGDNSPLHF.

The rearrangement joins TRBV11-2 to TRBJ2-2; 12 bases map to TRBD2. The germline CDR1 and CDR2 sequences are SGHAT and FQNNGV. V shed 1 base, J shed 7 bases, and the junction held 7 bases outside the gene matches. CDR3 length: 17 amino acids. CDR3 bases: TGTGCCAGCAGCTTAGGGGCTAGCGGGGGGGCCTACGGGGAGCTGTTTTTT. Translating gives CASSLGASGGAYGELFF.

V is TRBV5-3 and J is TRBJ2-2; D remains unclear. TRBV5-3 belongs to the ORF category, with a function that is uncertain. Trimming left V 2 bases short and J 3 bases short, with 5 bases between. The CDR3 is 13 residues long. This chain's CDR3 is CARSFHYTGELFF. The CDR3 coding sequence is TGTGCCAGAAGCTTCCACTACACCGGGGAGCTGTTTTTT.

This chain uses TRBV11-2 with TRBJ2-3, with D possibly matching TRBD1 (6 bases). This CDR3 spans 17 amino acids. Germline lookup yields CDR1 SGHAT and CDR2 FQNNGV. V dropped 5 bases and J dropped 3 bases, with 21 bases sitting between them. The CDR3 sequence is CASSPGVQVYGTDTQYF. The CDR3 DNA follows: TGTGCCAGCAGCCCAGGGGTACAGGTTTACGGGACAGATACGCAGTATTTT.

This chain joins TRBV9 and TRBJ2-1; 11 bases line up with TRBD2. The V segment lost 4 bases and the J segment 4 bases; nucleotides outside the gene matches: 7. Germline CDR1 is SGDLS and CDR2 is YYNGEE. This CDR3 is 16 amino acids long. CDR3 amino acids: CASSPPTSGTYNEQFF. The CDR3 DNA sequence: TGTGCCAGCAGCCCTCCGACTAGCGGGACTTACAATGAGCAGTTCTTC. Looking up the rest from reference TRBV9 and TRBJ2-1 gives the full variable domain: DSGVTQTPKHLITATGQRVTLRCSPRSGDLSVYWYQQSLDQGLQFLIQYYNGEERAKGNILERFSAQQFPDLHSELNLSSLELGDSALYFCASSPPTSGTYNEQFFGPGTRLTVL.

The rearrangement links TRBV5-1 to TRBJ2-4; 9 bases are shared with TRBD1. With V trimmed by 0 bases and J by 8 bases, 9 bases remained unmatched. Germline CDR1 SGHRS, CDR2 YFSETQ. This CDR3 has 16 residues. CDR3 protein: CASSLAGTGTSDIQYF. The CDR3 bases are TGCGCCAGCAGCTTGGCCGGGACAGGGACATCGGACATTCAGTACTTC.

V is TRBV10-3 and J is TRBJ1-6; TRBD1 matches 7 bases. CDR3 length: 13 amino acids. V shed 7 bases and J 7 bases; nucleotides not matched to a gene: 4. Looked up from germline, CDR1 is ENHRY and CDR2 is SYGVKD. CDR3 DNA: TGTGCCATCATTGGACAGGTCAATTCACCCCTCCACTTT. Amino acids: CAIIGQVNSPLHF.

This chain uses TRBV18 with TRBJ1-5; no clear D. The ends were cut back, 6 bases at V and 3 bases at J, with 9 bases in the middle. This CDR3 spans 13 amino acids. The germline CDR1 and CDR2 sequences are KGHSH and LQKENI. CDR3 coding DNA: TGTGCCAGCTCGAGTTTTCTCAATCAGCCCCAGCATTTT. This translates into CASSSFLNQPQHF. Variable domain in full (rest from reference TRBV18 and TRBJ1-5): NAGVMQNPRHLVRRRGQEARLRCSPMKGHSHVYWYRQLPEEGLKFMVYLQKENIIDESGMPKERFSAEFPKEGPSILRIQQVVRGDSAAYFCASSSFLNQPQHFGDGTRLSIL.

The CDR3 sequence is CASSPRAGIETQYF. CDR3 nucleotide sequence: TGTGCCAGCTCACCTCGGGCCGGGATAGAGACCCAGTACTTC. The chain combines TRBV18 with TRBJ2-5, with a tentative D call TRBD2 (5 bases). Trimming left V 3 bases short and J 4 bases short, with 12 bases between. This CDR3 has 14 amino acids. In germline, CDR1 is KGHSH, CDR2 LQKENI.